This T cell receptor (beta chain) came from a study of blood T cells in healthy people across ages (dated by TCRdb to the mid-2010s). Regarding the complete study: Template switching captured roughly one uniquely barcoded TCR beta cDNA molecule per two T cells in model experiments. The study measured age-related changes in TCR beta repertoire diversity using deep sequencing normalized with unique cDNA molecular identifiers. The donors were divided into four age groups: young (average around 16 years), middle-aged (about 39), aged (approximately 62) and long-lived (roughly 88). To avoid experimental bias, donors of different ages were distributed randomly across sequencing lanes. The study analyzed two additional independent replicas of 1 million unique cDNA reads from the same blood draw for two donors, one aged 18 to 30 and one aged 80 or older. What the work shows at the level of the full study, not this receptor alone: As age increased, observed TCR beta diversity per million T cells dropped in a roughly linear way, and a significant reduction was already evident by age 40. The CMV infection status of donors was not known, potentially confounding age-related changes in expanded clonotypes. The percentage of naive T cells measured by flow cytometry correlated strongly with observed TCR beta diversity. Bulk unsorted PBMC profiling prevented conclusive comparison of naive and antigen-experienced compartments. Compared with the aged group, more naive CD4+ T cells, fewer expanded clones and increased TCR diversity were shown by the long-lived group, suggesting age selection. Estimates of total diversity based on one million sequenced T cells were regarded as lower bounds and as underestimates.

Concerning this clonotype: Which antigen it targets is not known. No base quality information exists; no much larger clone differs at one position.

To prepare the library, 5' RACE was applied. A second 7 to 11 cycle PCR used a sample-barcoded 5' primer and a J-beta primer mix. Each TCR beta cDNA molecule received a unique molecular identifier from a template-switch 5' adaptor carrying 12 random nucleotides. Each sample yielded at least 3 million CDR3-containing paired-end reads. The Mint cDNA synthesis kit, primed by a TRBC-specific oligonucleotide, was used to synthesize first-strand cDNA from all RNA. After uracil-DNA glycosylase treatment, a first 18-cycle PCR used universal primers M1SS and BC2_uni_R on all cDNA. The original pipeline was this. Normalization of each sample was performed by random selection of 1 million high-quality reads, each carrying a distinct molecular identifier. Instead of being binned into consensus sequences, reads with shared molecular identifiers were discarded. CDR3 identification, clonotype clustering and error correction used MiTCR with a Q25 quality threshold and the strictest error-elimination algorithm. A nonparametric unseen species model with Euler transformation was used to estimate lower-bound total TCR beta diversity. The public sequencing data were trimmed at Q25 with fastp and processed into clonotypes with MiXCR by TCRdb, which kept only in-frame beta chains. Each CDR3 protein appears once, grouped with its most common genes and DNA. The V and J calls come from TCRdb's annotation, not from the publication. The sample data list around 2 million distinct CDR3 sequences, and 39% of these were observed just once. Of the sample, 23% is held by the ten largest clones.

The trim is 4 bases for V and 3 bases for J, with a gap of 21 bases between the germline ends. Inclusive of the bounding cysteine and phenylalanine, the CDR3 is 17 residues long. This entry keeps only the CDR3 DNA: 51 bases, framed from base 1. CDR1 ENHRY and CDR2 SYGVKD are derived from the germline V gene. Systemically healthy Caucasian individuals from Russia, around 39 in total and aged roughly 6 to 95 years, were included as donors. Roughly 10 milliliters of peripheral blood were collected from each donor into EDTA-treated Vacutainer tubes. Ficoll-Paque density-gradient centrifugation was used to isolate PBMCs, with at least 6 million per sample. Trizol reagent was used to extract total RNA from PBMCs, with at least 6 micrograms per sample. The percentages of naive CD45RAhigh/CD27high T cells were determined by flow cytometry on a PBMC aliquot from every donor.

Sequencing input: blood. The chain is made from TRBV10-3 and TRBJ1-1; possibly the D gene is TRBD1, per 6 matching bases. This TCR came from a human donor in good health. The CDR3 protein sequence reads: CAISGGSGGARYTEAFF. The DNA reads TGTGCCATCAGTGGGGGGTCGGGGGGGGCGCGTTACACTGAAGCTTTCTTT.